This TCR beta chain was observed in a study of T cell responses to AZD1222 COVID-19 vaccine (dated by TCRdb to the early 2020s). About the investigation overall: Because spike-specific TCR depth and breadth did not differ between the two schedules, AZD1222 recipients who got a second dose at roughly 4 weeks were pooled with those who got a second dose at roughly 12 weeks. A total of around 240 trial participants underwent TCR sequencing, of whom around 200 received two doses of AZD1222 and about 26 received two doses of the MenACWY control vaccine. Enrollment into the trials was organized by age into subgroups of 18-55, 56-69 and 70-plus years, and those subgroups contained roughly 140, 27 and 60 TCR-sequenced participants, respectively. Findings and caveats that apply to the study as a whole: In the small 56-69-year group, the increase in depth fell short of significance, most likely because of low power. The vaccine-associated CD4 TCRs covered the entire spike protein, and the dominant responses fell in regions 160-218 and 743-854. Most participants were white British and females outnumbered males, and the authors suggested that clonal diversity may have been underestimated. Nearly half of unique spike-specific TCRs reportedly recognized epitopes outside regions mutated in the B.1.351 and B.1.1.7 variants. After two AZD1222 doses, spike-specific TCR breadth and depth were significantly higher than at day 0 and than in MenACWY recipients. Because no samples from the day 14 peak response were available, repertoires could be characterized only after the peak T cell response. Conclusions about previously exposed vaccinees were limited because only six AZD1222 recipients were SARS-CoV-2 seropositive at baseline.

The CDR3 regions of human TCRbeta chains were subjected to immunosequencing. As for the original processing: Repertoire TCRs were matched against a reference library of SARS-CoV-2-specific TCRs generated with the MIRA antigen-specificity platform. Breadth meant the fraction of unique TCRs that were SARS-CoV-2-associated, whereas depth meant the fraction of total T cells that were SARS-CoV-2-associated. Using the MIRA data, every spike-specific TCR was mapped to the spike region that the TCR reacted to and assigned to either a CD4 or a CD8 class. Log10-transformed breadth and depth values were compared by one-way ANOVA with Sidak's multiple comparisons tests. TCRdb re-hosts the immuneACCESS table, in-frame sequences only. Its copies lack some clones; in the studies checked, an unresolved V gene accounts for under half of them, and the cause for the rest is not known. V, J and clone size were drawn from that table, and D and trimming were deduced from the DNA. The sample table contains more than 95,000 clones; only one count was recorded for about 90% of them. Clones ranked in the top ten supply about 1.6% of the sample.

Concerning this clone itself: The antigen it recognizes is unknown. No qualities accompany the bases; no much larger clone lies one base away.

From the germline V gene, CDR1 is LGHNA and CDR2 is YSLEER. The CDR3 contains 13 residues, cysteine and phenylalanine counted. Of the read, only the CDR3 DNA is kept; its 39 bases are in frame from base 1. V loses 1 base of germline sequence and J loses 3 bases, and the interval between the two ends is 7 bases. This sample's time point label indicates: baseline before first vaccination. Samples from vaccinated people were obtained from the UK trials COV001 and COV002, which included a single-blind randomized controlled phase 2/3 trial of AZD1222 (ChAdOx1 nCoV-19) in healthy adults. For TCRbeta chain sequencing, PBMC samples were collected from trial participants at day 0 and at day 28 after the second dose.

The sequencing used peripheral blood, collected on day 0 of AZD1222 vaccination. The source of this sequence is an adult in good health. The sequence joins TRBV4-3 to TRBJ2-7; no D gene can be assigned with confidence. The CDR3 region: CASSQVIGYEQYF. The DNA reads TGCGCCAGCAGCCAAGTTATAGGCTACGAGCAGTACTTC.